This T cell receptor (beta chain) was sequenced for a study of T cell responses to AZD1222 COVID-19 vaccine listed by TCRdb under 2021. Study-level background: AZD1222 recipients given second doses at about 4 weeks or at about 12 weeks were pooled, since spike-specific TCR depth and breadth were not found to differ between the two schedules. TCR sequencing covered some 250 trial participants: some 210 given two doses of AZD1222 and approximately 26 given two doses of MenACWY control vaccine. Trial participants were enrolled by age into subgroups of 18-55, 56-69 and 70-plus years, and 148, 28 and 57 TCR-sequenced participants, respectively, were included in these subgroups. Results and caveats for the whole study, not just this receptor: Conclusions about previously exposed vaccinees were limited because only six AZD1222 recipients were SARS-CoV-2 seropositive at baseline. Spike-specific TCR breadth and depth rose significantly after two AZD1222 doses compared with day 0 and with MenACWY recipients. In the small 56-69-year group, the increase in depth fell short of significance, most likely because of low power. Epitopes outside the regions mutated in the B.1.351 and B.1.1.7 variants were reportedly recognized by nearly half of the unique spike-specific TCRs. Because no samples from the day 14 peak response were available, repertoires could be characterized only after the peak T cell response. Most participants were white British and females outnumbered males, and the authors suggested that clonal diversity may have been underestimated. The whole spike protein was spanned by vaccine-associated CD4 TCRs, and dominant responses were seen in regions 160-218 and 743-854.

The CDR3 regions of human TCRbeta chains were analyzed by immunosequencing. From the authors' description of their analysis: TCRs in the repertoires were compared against a reference library of SARS-CoV-2-specific TCRs that had been generated with the MIRA antigen-specificity platform. Breadth meant the fraction of unique TCRs that were SARS-CoV-2-associated, whereas depth meant the fraction of total T cells that were SARS-CoV-2-associated. Using the MIRA data, each spike-specific TCR was assigned both to the spike region to which the TCR was reactive and to a CD4 or CD8 class. Log10-transformed breadth and depth values were compared by one-way ANOVA with Sidak's multiple comparisons tests. Here the immuneACCESS table is served through TCRdb, limited to in-frame sequences with V and J called. Missing clones are a known gap in these copies; in checked studies unresolved V genes cover under half, and the rest lacks a known reason. For V, J and clone size, that table is used; D and trimming come from the DNA. The sample records 140,000 to 150,000 clones, about 93% of which are singletons. Over 8% of the sample is held by the ten biggest clonotypes.

The meaning of the sample's time point label: baseline before first vaccination. Vaccinee samples came from UK trials COV001 and COV002, including a single-blind randomized controlled phase 2/3 trial of AZD1222 (ChAdOx1 nCoV-19) in healthy adults. Trial participant PBMC samples were collected at day 0 and day 28 after the second dose for TCRbeta chain sequencing. To note about this clone: No cognate antigen has been identified for it. No much larger clonotype is one base removed from it; base qualities were not supplied.

This receptor was taken from an adult in good health. Sequencing used peripheral blood, obtained on day 0 of AZD1222 vaccination.

The CDR3 in this case is CASSYTGWDRNNSPLHF. The DNA is as follows: TGTGCCAGCAGCTACACTGGTTGGGACCGCAATAATTCACCCCTCCACTTT. The chain employs TRBV11-3 and TRBJ1-6, with a tentative D gene TRBD1 over 5 matching bases. The cysteine opens and the phenylalanine closes a CDR3 of 17 amino acids. The DNA shown is the 51-base CDR3, in frame from base 1. Per the germline V gene, SGHNT is the CDR1 and YENEEA is the CDR2. Relative to germline, V is 4 bases shorter and J is 5 bases shorter, with 18 bases between their ends.